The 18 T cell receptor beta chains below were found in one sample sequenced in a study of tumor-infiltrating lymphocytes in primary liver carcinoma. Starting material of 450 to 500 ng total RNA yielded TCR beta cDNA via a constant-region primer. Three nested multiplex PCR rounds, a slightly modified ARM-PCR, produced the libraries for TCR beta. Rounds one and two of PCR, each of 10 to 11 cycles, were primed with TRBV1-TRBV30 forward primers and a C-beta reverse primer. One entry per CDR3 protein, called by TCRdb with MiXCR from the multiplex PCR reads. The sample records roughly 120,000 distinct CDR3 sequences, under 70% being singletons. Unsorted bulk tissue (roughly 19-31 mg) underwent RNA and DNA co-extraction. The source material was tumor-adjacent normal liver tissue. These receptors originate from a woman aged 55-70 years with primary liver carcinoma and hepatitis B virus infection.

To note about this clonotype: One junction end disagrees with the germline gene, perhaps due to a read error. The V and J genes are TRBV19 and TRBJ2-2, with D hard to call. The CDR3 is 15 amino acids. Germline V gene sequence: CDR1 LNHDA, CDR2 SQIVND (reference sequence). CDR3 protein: CVSSIGYANTGELFF. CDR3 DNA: TGTGTCAGTAGTATAGGCTACGCGAACACCGGGGAGCTGTTTTTT.

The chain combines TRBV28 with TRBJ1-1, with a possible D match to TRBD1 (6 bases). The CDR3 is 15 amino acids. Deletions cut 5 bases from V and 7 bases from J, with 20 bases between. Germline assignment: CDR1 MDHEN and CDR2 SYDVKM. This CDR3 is CASSHLTLGQFEAFF. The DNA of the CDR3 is TGTGCCAGCAGTCACCTAACTCTCGGACAGTTTGAAGCTTTCTTT.

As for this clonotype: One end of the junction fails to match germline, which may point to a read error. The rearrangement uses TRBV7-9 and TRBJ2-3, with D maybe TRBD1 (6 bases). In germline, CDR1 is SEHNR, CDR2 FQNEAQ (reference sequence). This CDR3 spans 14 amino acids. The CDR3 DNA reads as TGTGCCAGCAGCTTACGACAGGCGCAAGATACGCAGTGTTTT. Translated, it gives CASSLRQAQDTQCF.

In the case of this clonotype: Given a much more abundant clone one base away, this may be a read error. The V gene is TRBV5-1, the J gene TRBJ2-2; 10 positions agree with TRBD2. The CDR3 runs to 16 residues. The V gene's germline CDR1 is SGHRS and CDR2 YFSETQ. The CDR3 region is CTSRRLAGVNTGELFF. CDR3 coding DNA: TGCACCAGCAGAAGGCTAGCGGGAGTGAACACCGGGGAGCTGTTTTTT.

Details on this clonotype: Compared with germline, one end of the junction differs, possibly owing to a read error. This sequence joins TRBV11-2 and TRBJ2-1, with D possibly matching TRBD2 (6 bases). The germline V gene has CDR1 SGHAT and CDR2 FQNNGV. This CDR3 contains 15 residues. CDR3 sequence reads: CTSSRLASGYNEQFF. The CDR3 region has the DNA TGTACCAGCAGCCGTCTAGCGTCGGGATACAATGAACAGTTCTTC.

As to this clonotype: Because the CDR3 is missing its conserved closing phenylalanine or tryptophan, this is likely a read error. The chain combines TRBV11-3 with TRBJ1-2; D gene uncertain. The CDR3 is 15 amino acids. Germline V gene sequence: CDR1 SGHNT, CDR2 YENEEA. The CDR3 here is CAGSLDHDTGYGYTL. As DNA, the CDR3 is TGTGCCGGCAGCTTAGATCACGACACCGGCTATGGTTACACCTTA.

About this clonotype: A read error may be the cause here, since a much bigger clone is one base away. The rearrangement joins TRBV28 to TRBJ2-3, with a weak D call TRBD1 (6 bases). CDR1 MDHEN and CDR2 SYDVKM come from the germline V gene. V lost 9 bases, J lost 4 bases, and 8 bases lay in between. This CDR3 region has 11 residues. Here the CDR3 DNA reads TGTGCCAGAAGACAGGCAGATACGCAGTATTTT. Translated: CARRQADTQYF.

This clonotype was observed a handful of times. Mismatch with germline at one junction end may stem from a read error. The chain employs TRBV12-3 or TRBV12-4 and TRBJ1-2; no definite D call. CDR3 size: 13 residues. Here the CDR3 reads CANSLGSTCGYTF. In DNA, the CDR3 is TGTGCCAACAGTTTAGGCAGTACCTGTGGCTACACCTTC.

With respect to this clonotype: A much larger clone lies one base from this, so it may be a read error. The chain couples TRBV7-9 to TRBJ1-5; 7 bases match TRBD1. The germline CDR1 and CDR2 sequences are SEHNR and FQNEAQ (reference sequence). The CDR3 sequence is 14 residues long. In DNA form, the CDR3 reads TGTGCCAGCAGCTTAGCAGGGGGCAATGAGCCCCAGCATTTT. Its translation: CASSLAGGNEPQHF.

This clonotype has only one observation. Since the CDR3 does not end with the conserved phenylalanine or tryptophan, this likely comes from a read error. This CDR3 is CASSLDRGRYEQYS. The CDR3, as DNA: TGTGCCAGCAGTTTGGACAGGGGGCGCTACGAGCAGTACTCC. J is TRBJ2-7 and V is TRBV5-4; the match to TRBD1 covers 11 bases. CDR3 length: 14 residues. Germline V gene lookup returns CDR1 SGHNT and CDR2 YYREEE (reference sequence).

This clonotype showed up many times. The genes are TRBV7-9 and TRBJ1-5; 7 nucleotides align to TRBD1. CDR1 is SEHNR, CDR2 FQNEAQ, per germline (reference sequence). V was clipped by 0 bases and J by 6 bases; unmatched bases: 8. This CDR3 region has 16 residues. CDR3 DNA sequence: TGTGCCAGCAGCTTAGCGGGAGAGGGGGCGACTCAGCCCCAGCATTTT. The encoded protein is CASSLAGEGATQPQHF. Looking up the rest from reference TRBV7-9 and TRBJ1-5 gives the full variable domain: DTGVSQNPRHKITKRGQNVTFRCDPISEHNRLYWYRQTLGQGPEFLTYFQNEAQLEKSRLLSDRFSAERPKGSFSTLEIQRTEQGDSAMYLCASSLAGEGATQPQHFGDGTRLSIL.

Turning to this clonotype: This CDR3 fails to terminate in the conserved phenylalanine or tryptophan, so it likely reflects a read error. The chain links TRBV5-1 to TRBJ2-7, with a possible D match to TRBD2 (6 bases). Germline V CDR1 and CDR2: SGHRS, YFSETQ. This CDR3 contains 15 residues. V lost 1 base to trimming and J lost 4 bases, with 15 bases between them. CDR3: CASSLKGGANYEQYY. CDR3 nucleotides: TGCGCCAGCAGCTTGAAGGGAGGAGCTAATTACGAGCAGTACTAC.

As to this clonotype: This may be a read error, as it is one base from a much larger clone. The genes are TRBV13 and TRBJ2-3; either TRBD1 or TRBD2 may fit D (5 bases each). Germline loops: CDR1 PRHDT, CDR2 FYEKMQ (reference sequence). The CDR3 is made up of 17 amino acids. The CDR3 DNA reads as TGTGCCAGCAGCCAAGAGCTCCGGAAGGGGAGTACAGGTACGCAGTATTTT. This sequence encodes CASSQELRKGSTGTQYF.

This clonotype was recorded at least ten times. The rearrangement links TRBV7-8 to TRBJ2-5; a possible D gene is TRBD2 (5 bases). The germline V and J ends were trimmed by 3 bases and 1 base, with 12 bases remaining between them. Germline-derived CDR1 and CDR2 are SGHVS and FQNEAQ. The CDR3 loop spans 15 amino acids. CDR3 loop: CASSLGSSGQETQYF. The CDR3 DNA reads TGTGCCAGCAGCTTGGGGTCGAGCGGCCAAGAGACCCAGTACTTC.

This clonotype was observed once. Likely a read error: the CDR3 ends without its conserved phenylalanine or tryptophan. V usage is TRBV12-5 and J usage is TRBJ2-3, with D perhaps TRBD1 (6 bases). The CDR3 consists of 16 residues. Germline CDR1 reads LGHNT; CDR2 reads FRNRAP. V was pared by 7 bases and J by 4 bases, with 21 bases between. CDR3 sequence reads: CASDSGTSPLADTQYL. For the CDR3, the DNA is TGTGCTAGTGACTCGGGGACATCACCGCTGGCAGATACGCAGTATTTG.

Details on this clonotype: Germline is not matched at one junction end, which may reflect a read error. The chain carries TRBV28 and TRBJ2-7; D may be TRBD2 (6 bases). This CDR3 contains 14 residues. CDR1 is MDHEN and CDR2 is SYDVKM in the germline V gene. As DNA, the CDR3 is TGTACCAGCAACAGACGGGACTTATCATACGAGCAGTACTTC. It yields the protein CTSNRRDLSYEQYF.

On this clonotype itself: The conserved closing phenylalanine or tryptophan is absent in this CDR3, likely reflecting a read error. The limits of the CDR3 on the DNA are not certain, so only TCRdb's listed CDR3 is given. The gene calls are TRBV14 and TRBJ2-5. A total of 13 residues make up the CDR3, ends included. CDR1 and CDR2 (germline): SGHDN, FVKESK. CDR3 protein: CASSDLSGETHYL.

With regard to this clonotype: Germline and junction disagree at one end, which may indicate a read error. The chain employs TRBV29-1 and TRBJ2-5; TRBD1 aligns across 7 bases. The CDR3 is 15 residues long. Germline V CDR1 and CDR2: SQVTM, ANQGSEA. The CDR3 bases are TGCAGTGTTGAAGGCCTAACAGGGGACCAAGAGACCCAGTACTTC. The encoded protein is CSVEGLTGDQETQYF. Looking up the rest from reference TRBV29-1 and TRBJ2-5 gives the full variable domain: SAVISQKPSRDICQRGTSLTIQCQVDSQVTMMFWYRQQPGQSLTLIATANQGSEATYESGFVIDKFPISRPNLTFSTLTVSNMSPEDSSIYLCSVEGLTGDQETQYFGPGTRLLVL.